A selection of T cell receptor beta chains follows, all from one sample in a study of blood T cells in healthy people across ages. TCRdb reanalysed the 5' RACE reads using MiXCR and keeps one entry per CDR3 protein. Of around 1,700,000 distinct CDR3 sequences in the sample, 28% were seen once. Sequenced material: blood. These receptors came from a woman in her 30s in good health. Both conserved end residues are part of each CDR3. D genes are given only for firm matches. The size entry is marked missing in some rows and otherwise reads once, few, many or a size class.

V	D	J	size	DNA	CDR3
TRBV5-1	TRBD1	TRBJ1-2	-	TGCGCCAGCAGCCCACAAGGACAGGGGAGGAACTGTGGCTACACCTTC	CASSPQGQGRNCGYTF
TRBV27	-	TRBJ1-2	-	TGTGCCAGCAGTCCTGGATCGGCCTATAGCTACACCTTC	CASSPGSAYSYTF
TRBV10-2	-	TRBJ1-5	-	TGCGCCAGCAGTGAGCCGGACACACGAGGAGGGCCCCAGCATTTT	CASSEPDTRGGPQHF
TRBV6-5	-	TRBJ1-5	-	TGTGCCTGCAGACGGGACGTAGACCAGCCCCAGCATTTT	CACRRDVDQPQHF
TRBV20-1	-	TRBJ2-3	few	TGCAGTGAGTCTGGGACACACACAGATACGCAGTATTTT	CSESGTHTDTQYF
TRBV30	TRBD2	TRBJ2-7	few	TGTGCCTGGATCGGGAGGCTAGCGGGAGGTCGGGGCGAGCAGTACTTC	CAWIGRLAGGRGEQYF
TRBV7-2	TRBD2	TRBJ2-1	-	TGTGCCAGCAGCCCGGGACTAGCGGGGGACCTGGGGCAGTTCTTC	CASSPGLAGDLGQFF
TRBV29-1	TRBD1	TRBJ2-2	-	TGCAGCGTCAAGCGCGGGCAGACAGGGGGCCTCACCGGGGAGCTGTTTTTT	CSVKRGQTGGLTGELFF
TRBV7-6	-	TRBJ2-2	-	TGTGCCAGCAGCTTAGGGGCTGAAACCGGGGAGCTGTTTTTT	CASSLGAETGELFF
TRBV15	-	TRBJ1-6	-	TGTGCCACCAGCAGAGGGGGAGGCTCCTATAATTCACCCCTCCACTTT	CATSRGGGSYNSPLHF
TRBV3-1	-	TRBJ1-2	-	TGTGCCAGCAGCCGGGCAGTCGCTGGGGACTATGGCTACACCTTC	CASSRAVAGDYGYTF
TRBV20-1	TRBD2	TRBJ2-5	many	TGCAGTTCCAAACCCCCGGGACTACAAGAGACCCAGTACTTC	CSSKPPGLQETQYF
TRBV27	TRBD1	TRBJ2-2	few	TGTGCCAGCAGTTTTCGACAGGGGAAAGGGGAGCTGTTTTTT	CASSFRQGKGELFF
TRBV20-1	-	TRBJ1-2	many	TGCAGTGCCATCTATGGCTACACCTTC	CSAIYGYTF
TRBV7-9	-	TRBJ1-1	-	TGTGTCGCCGAGGCGGCGAACACTGAAGCTTTCTTT	CVAEAANTEAFF
TRBV10-3	-	TRBJ2-1	-	TGTGCCATCGGTGAGTCAGGCAGGACGAATGAGCAGTTCTTC	CAIGESGRTNEQFF
TRBV28	-	TRBJ2-3	-	TGTGCCAGCAGTGTCTCCGGGGAGCTAGGCCGAGGCACAGATACGCAGTATTTT	CASSVSGELGRGTDTQYF
TRBV6-6	-	TRBJ1-2	many	TGTGCCAGCAGTTACTCGAAAGGCCCCTATGGCTACACCTTC	CASSYSKGPYGYTF
TRBV20-1	-	TRBJ2-3	-	TGCAGTGCTGGCGGACGTCCGGTATCTAGCACAGATACGCAGTATTTT	CSAGGRPVSSTDTQYF
TRBV16	-	TRBJ2-6	few	TGTGCCAGCGGAACAGCAGATTCTGGGGCCAACGTCCTGACTTTC	CASGTADSGANVLTF
TRBV10-3	-	TRBJ1-2	few	TGTGCCATCAGTGACTTACCCAATCCCGGGACGGCCTATGGCTACACCTTC	CAISDLPNPGTAYGYTF
TRBV6-6	-	TRBJ1-1	-	TGTGCCAGCAAAAGGGGTTCTTCAACTGAAGCTTTCTTT	CASKRGSSTEAFF
TRBV5-1	-	TRBJ1-4	-	TGCGCCAGCAGCTCCGGGGCCACAGCAACTAATGAAAAACTGTTTTTT	CASSSGATATNEKLFF
TRBV5-1	-	TRBJ2-1	-	TGCGCCAGCAGCATGGGAGGGGGCCGGGACGGTGAGCAGTTCTTC	CASSMGGGRDGEQFF
TRBV2	-	TRBJ2-3	once	TGTGCCAGCAGTGGAATGTTTGGGGGGATTACAGATACGCAGTATTTT	CASSGMFGGITDTQYF
TRBV5-1	-	TRBJ1-4	-	TGCGCCAGCAGGCCCGGAGGTGCAACTAATGAAAAACTGTTTTTT	CASRPGGATNEKLFF
TRBV7-2	-	TRBJ2-2	-	TGCGCCAGCAGCTTGGCCAGTAACACCGGGGAGCTGTTTTTT	CASSLASNTGELFF
TRBV28	-	TRBJ2-2	few	TGTGCCAGCAAGGGGGCGGGGGACACCGGGGAGCTGTTTTTT	CASKGAGDTGELFF
TRBV6-6	-	TRBJ2-1	few	TGTGCCAGCAGTTACGGGGCTGGCGCTGGTGAGCAGTTCTTC	CASSYGAGAGEQFF
TRBV11-2	TRBD1	TRBJ1-2	-	TGTGCCAGCAGCTTAAACCACAGGGGGCAGGGTGGCTACACCTTC	CASSLNHRGQGGYTF
TRBV29-1	-	TRBJ2-1	-	TGCAGCGCCCAAGGGTCACATCTAGGCAATGAGCGGTTCTTC	CSAQGSHLGNERFF
TRBV28	TRBD2	TRBJ2-3	few	TGTGCCAGCAGTTTACCTACTAGCGGGGCGAGCACAGATACGCAGTATTTT	CASSLPTSGASTDTQYF
TRBV12-3/TRBV12-4	-	TRBJ1-1	many	TGTGCCAGCAGACACAGGGAGAACACTGAAGCTTTCTTT	CASRHRENTEAFF
TRBV28	-	TRBJ1-4	-	TGTGCCAGCAGTTTACAGTTCACCCTCCATGAAAAACTGTTTTTT	CASSLQFTLHEKLFF
TRBV2	-	TRBJ2-3	few	TGTGCCAGCAGTGAAAGCGGCCTGGTGGCAGATACGCAGTATTTT	CASSESGLVADTQYF
TRBV10-3	-	TRBJ2-3	-	TGTGCCATCAGTGAGGCCATGGCGGATACGCAGTATTTT	CAISEAMADTQYF
TRBV6-5	TRBD1	TRBJ2-7	many	TGTGCCAGCAGGCCCGGGACAGGGGTTTACGAGCAGTACTTC	CASRPGTGVYEQYF
TRBV20-1	-	TRBJ1-1	once	TGCAGTGCTGAAGAAGCGAACACTGAAGCTTTCTTT	CSAEEANTEAFF
TRBV7-2	-	TRBJ2-7	-	TGTGCCAGCAGCTTCTCTGACGGGGACGAGCAGTACTTC	CASSFSDGDEQYF
TRBV7-2	TRBD2	TRBJ2-5	few	TGTGCCAGCAGCTTAAACGGGGGGGCGACAGAGACCCAGTACTTC	CASSLNGGATETQYF
TRBV30	-	TRBJ2-7	few	TGTGCCTGGAGTGTATACGGGGCCTACGAGCAGTACTTC	CAWSVYGAYEQYF
TRBV6-5	-	TRBJ1-5	few	TGTGCCAGCAGTTACACACGACCGGACGGGTATAGCAATCAGCCCCAGCATTTT	CASSYTRPDGYSNQPQHF
TRBV28	TRBD1	TRBJ1-5	many	TGTGCCAGCAGTTTAACGGGACAGAACAATCAGCCCCAGCATTTT	CASSLTGQNNQPQHF
TRBV29-1	-	TRBJ2-1	few	TGCAGCGTTGACGGTGAAGAGGGGCAGTTCTTC	CSVDGEEGQFF
TRBV6-6	TRBD2	TRBJ2-5	-	TGTGCCAGCAGTTACTCGACGGGGGGTGAGACCCAGTACTTC	CASSYSTGGETQYF
TRBV5-1	TRBD2	TRBJ2-7	-	TGCGCCAGCAGGATTTTAGCGGGGGGCCTATACTACGAGCAGTACTTC	CASRILAGGLYYEQYF